This T cell receptor beta chain was captured in a study of blood T cell repertoires in COVID-19. Study information: PBMCs, B-cell-depleted T cells, or T cells were the source of the cDNA or gDNA that made up the material.

Per germline, CDR1 WSHSY and CDR2 SAAADI. This CDR3 has 13 amino acids. Trimming took 1 base from V and 8 from J; bases not matched to a gene: 4. Study processing details: Cell counts per sample came from amplifying reference gene primers. Repertoires were generated with immunoSEQ multiplex PCR, while TCRdb's copy carries only in-frame clones and drops some. V, J and clone size derive from that table, while D and trimming were established from the DNA sequence. The sample lists approximately 200,000 clones, roughly nine tenths occurring once. This sequence was found in a man in his thirties or forties with acute or convalescent COVID-19. This chain joins TRBV10-2 and TRBJ1-1; 7 bases are shared with TRBD1. Material: peripheral blood. CDR3 protein: CASSEYRGWEAFF. The CDR3 nucleotides are TGCGCCAGCAGTGAGTACAGGGGCTGGGAAGCTTTCTTT.